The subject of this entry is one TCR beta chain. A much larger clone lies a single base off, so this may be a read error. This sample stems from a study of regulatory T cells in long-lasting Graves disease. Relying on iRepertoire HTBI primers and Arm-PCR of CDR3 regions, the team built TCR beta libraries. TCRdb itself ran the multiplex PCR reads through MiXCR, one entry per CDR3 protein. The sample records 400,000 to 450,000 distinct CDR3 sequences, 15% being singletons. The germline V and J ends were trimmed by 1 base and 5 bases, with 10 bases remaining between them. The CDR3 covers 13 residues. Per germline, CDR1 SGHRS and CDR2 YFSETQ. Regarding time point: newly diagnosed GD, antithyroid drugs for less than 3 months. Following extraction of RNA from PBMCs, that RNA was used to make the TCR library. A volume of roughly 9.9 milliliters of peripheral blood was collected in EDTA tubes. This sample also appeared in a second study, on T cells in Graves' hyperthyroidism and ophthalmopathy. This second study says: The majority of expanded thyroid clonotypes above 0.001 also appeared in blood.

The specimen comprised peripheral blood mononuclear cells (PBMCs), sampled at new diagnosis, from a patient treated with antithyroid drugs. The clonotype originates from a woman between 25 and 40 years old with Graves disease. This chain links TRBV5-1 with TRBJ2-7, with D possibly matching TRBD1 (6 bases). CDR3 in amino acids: CASSLLGANEQYF. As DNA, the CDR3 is TGCGCCAGCAGCTTGTTGGGGGCGAACGAGCAGTACTTC.